This entry lists 27 T cell receptor beta chains sequenced from one sample in a study of OX40 agonist ivuxolimab in advanced cancers. Data came from immunoSEQ multiplex PCR; TCRdb stores just in-frame clones and leaves some out. Here the sample spans about 35,000 clones, under 90% being singletons. The specimen was CD4+ or CD8+ T cells sorted from blood, collected in a trial of the OX40 agonist ivuxolimab. These receptors originate from an adult with an advanced solid tumor such as melanoma, head and neck, liver or kidney cancer.

This chain connects TRBV4-1 to TRBJ1-1; D is uncertain. CDR3 length: 13 amino acids. V was shortened by 4 bases and J by 1 base, with 7 bases between the two germline ends. Germline CDR1 is MGHRA and CDR2 is YSYEKL. The CDR3 is CASSLTENTEAFF. Here the CDR3 DNA reads TGCGCCAGCAGCCTTACTGAGAACACTGAAGCTTTCTTT.

CDR3 sequence (DNA): TGTGCCAGCAGTGTTGGGGGGTTTTTGACTGAAGCTTTCTTT. Translated: CASSVGGFLTEAFF. The J gene is TRBJ1-1, the V gene TRBV25-1; maybe TRBD1 (5 bases). The germline V and J ends were trimmed by 4 bases and 5 bases, with 14 bases remaining between them. Germline CDR1 and CDR2: MGHDK and SYGVNS. The CDR3 sequence is 14 residues long.

The rearrangement joins TRBV4-1 to TRBJ2-4; TRBD2 might be the D (5 bases). This CDR3 is built from 13 residues. Germline CDR1 and CDR2: MGHRA and YSYEKL. V lost 1 base and J lost 7, with 8 bases in between. The CDR3 protein is CASSQVRGNIQYF. CDR3 DNA sequence: TGCGCCAGCAGCCAAGTACGAGGGAACATTCAGTACTTC.

The chain employs TRBV7-9 and TRBJ1-2; 10 bases agree with TRBD1. CDR3 length equals 15 residues. The V gene end was trimmed by 3 bases and the J gene end by 4 bases; junction bases not matched to a gene: 5. CDR1 and CDR2 from the germline V gene are SEHNR and FQNEAQ (reference sequence). The CDR3 DNA reads TGTGCCAGCAGCTTGGGACAGGGGACCCCCTATGGCTACACCTTC. The encoded protein is CASSLGQGTPYGYTF.

This clone turned up a few times. The rearrangement links TRBV7-9 to TRBJ1-2; D gene unclear. This CDR3 spans 13 amino acids. Germline-derived CDR1 and CDR2 are SEHNR and FQNEAQ (reference sequence). Trimming removed 4 bases from V and 4 bases from J, with 10 bases in between. The CDR3 is CASSSSAGYGYTF. CDR3 coding DNA: TGTGCCAGCAGCTCCTCGGCAGGCTATGGCTACACCTTC. Variable domain in full (rest from reference TRBV7-9 and TRBJ1-2): DTGVSQNPRHKITKRGQNVTFRCDPISEHNRLYWYRQTLGQGPEFLTYFQNEAQLEKSRLLSDRFSAERPKGSFSTLEIQRTEQGDSAMYLCASSSSAGYGYTFGSGTRLTVV.

CDR3 DNA: TGCGCCAGCAGCCAACGGACAGGGGGCTCCTACGAGCAGTACTTC. Protein sequence: CASSQRTGGSYEQYF. This chain connects TRBV4-1 to TRBJ2-7, with 10 bases that match TRBD1. Germline V gene sequence: CDR1 MGHRA, CDR2 YSYEKL. CDR3 size: 15 residues. The V segment lost 2 bases and the J segment 0 bases; nucleotides outside the gene matches: 1.

The V gene is TRBV9, the J gene TRBJ2-2; 7 nucleotides agree with TRBD2. V lost 2 bases, J lost 5 bases, and 9 bases stayed unmatched. CDR1 and CDR2 from the germline V gene are SGDLS and YYNGEE. The CDR3 sequence is 16 residues long. The CDR3 DNA follows: TGTGCCAGCAGCGTGGCGGGACTAACAGGAACCGGGGAGCTGTTTTTT. This gives the protein CASSVAGLTGTGELFF.

The V gene is TRBV6-1, the J gene TRBJ2-5; TRBD2 aligns across 12 bases. CDR3 length: 16 residues. The V gene end was trimmed by 2 bases and the J gene end by 1 base; junction bases not matched to a gene: 2. CDR1 is MNHNS, CDR2 SASEGT, per germline. The CDR3 region is CASSELAGGPQETQYF. CDR3 DNA sequence: TGTGCCAGCAGTGAACTAGCGGGGGGGCCCCAAGAGACCCAGTACTTC.

The genes are TRBV2 and TRBJ1-1; D remains ambiguous. CDR1 is SNHLY, CDR2 FYNNEI, per germline. The CDR3 extends over 12 amino acids. The V end lost 7 bases, the J end lost 3 bases, and 9 bases lay between the germline ends. CDR3 region: CASNLGDTEAFF. The DNA of the CDR3 is TGTGCCAGCAATCTGGGCGACACTGAAGCTTTCTTT.

The chain combines TRBV28 with TRBJ2-1; D remains ambiguous. Germline CDR1 MDHEN, CDR2 SYDVKM. The CDR3 runs 15 residues. V was shortened by 3 bases and J by 0 bases, with 9 bases between the two germline ends. This chain's CDR3 is CASSFGPSSYNEQFF. The CDR3 DNA follows: TGTGCCAGCAGTTTCGGGCCGAGCTCCTACAATGAGCAGTTCTTC.

This chain connects TRBV7-3 to TRBJ2-2; D is possibly TRBD1 or TRBD2 (5 bases each). Germline CDR1 is SGHTA and CDR2 is FQGTGA. Trimming shortened V by 5 bases and J by 5 bases, and 12 bases separated the two germline ends. The CDR3 has 14 residues. The CDR3 is CASSLGTLTGELFF. CDR3 DNA sequence: TGTGCCAGCAGCCTAGGGACCTTAACCGGGGAGCTGTTTTTT.

This clone was seen a few times. The V and J genes are TRBV5-1 and TRBJ1-2; TRBD1 matches at 9 bases. The CDR3 is 13 amino acids. J gave up 4 bases and V 4 bases, and 2 bases lay outside the gene matches. Germline V gene data show CDR1 as SGHRS and CDR2 as YFSETQ. This chain's CDR3 is CASSPTGGYGYTF. Written as DNA, the CDR3 is TGCGCCAGCAGCCCGACAGGGGGCTATGGCTACACCTTC. The whole variable domain, remainder taken from reference TRBV5-1 and TRBJ1-2, is KAGVTQTPRYLIKTRGQQVTLSCSPISGHRSVSWYQQTPGQGLQFLFEYFSETQRNKGNFPGRFSGRQFSNSRSEMNVSTLELGDSALYLCASSPTGGYGYTFGSGTRLTVV.

There are a few counts of this clone. The CDR3 protein is CAGGHRSGYEQYF. As DNA, the CDR3 is TGTGCCGGGGGGCATCGGTCCGGCTACGAGCAGTACTTC. The gene calls are TRBV28 and TRBJ2-7; possibly TRBD1 or TRBD2 for D (6 bases each). Germline-derived CDR1 and CDR2 are MDHEN and SYDVKM. Trimming took 11 bases from V and 3 from J, leaving 17 bases between them. This CDR3 has 13 residues.

The genes are TRBV5-4 and TRBJ1-2; no firm D call. CDR3 length: 16 residues. Trimming shortened V by 1 base and J by 9 bases, and 22 bases separated the two germline ends. Per the germline V gene, CDR1 is SGHNT and CDR2 is YYREEE (reference sequence). The DNA for the CDR3 is TGTGCCAGCAGCTTGCCGGAGGAGATTTTTGCGGAGCGCTACACCTTC. It encodes CASSLPEEIFAERYTF.

The rearrangement joins TRBV19 to TRBJ2-3, with 9 bases fitting TRBD2. The CDR3 totals 14 residues. Looked up from germline, CDR1 is LNHDA and CDR2 is SQIVND (reference sequence). The ends lost 5 bases at V and 14 bases at J; junction bases unmatched: 14. CDR3: CASSYGGRASAVYF. CDR3 DNA sequence: TGTGCCAGTAGTTACGGCGGGAGGGCAAGCGCAGTGTATTTT.

The chain joins TRBV6-6 to TRBJ1-2, with D maybe TRBD1 (5 bases). Germline CDR1 is MNHNY and CDR2 is SVGAGI (reference sequence). This CDR3 is 12 amino acids long. V gave up 0 bases and J gave up 7 bases, with 6 bases separating them. For the CDR3, the DNA is TGTGCCAGCAGTTACTCAGGGGTTGGCTACACCTTC. The encoded protein is CASSYSGVGYTF.

This chain connects TRBV29-1 to TRBJ2-3; D tentatively reads TRBD1 or TRBD2 (6 bases each). There are 13 residues in the CDR3. The ends were cut back, 5 bases at V and 15 bases at J, with 24 bases in the middle. Germline CDR1 and CDR2: SQVTM and ANQGSEA. CDR3 sequence: CSVQGRSGAEKYF. CDR3 nucleotide sequence: TGCAGCGTTCAGGGGAGATCGGGAGCTGAAAAATATTTT.

The chain uses TRBV29-1 and TRBJ2-4; 7 bases line up with TRBD1. The CDR3 has 16 residues. Trimming took 0 bases from V and 6 from J; bases not matched to a gene: 11. In germline, CDR1 is SQVTM, CDR2 ANQGSEA. The CDR3 bases are TGCAGCGTTGAAGATTTCGCATCAACAGGGGCAAACATTCAGTACTTC. This codes for CSVEDFASTGANIQYF.

This chain joins TRBV28 and TRBJ2-2; perhaps TRBD1 as D (6 bases). Germline CDR1 is MDHEN and CDR2 is SYDVKM. CDR3 length: 13 residues. The V gene lost 4 bases and the J gene lost 3 bases, with 6 bases spanning the gap. CDR3 loop: CASSWTDTGELFF. CDR3 in DNA: TGTGCCAGCAGTTGGACAGACACCGGGGAGCTGTTTTTT. Drawing the rest from reference TRBV28 and TRBJ2-2, the complete variable domain is DVKVTQSSRYLVKRTGEKVFLECVQDMDHENMFWYRQDPGLGLRLIYFSYDVKMKEKGDIPEGYSVSREKKERFSLILESASTNQTSMYLCASSWTDTGELFFGEGSRLTVL.

V and J are TRBV25-1 and TRBJ1-4; tentative D call: TRBD1 (5 bases). Germline values: CDR1 MGHDK, CDR2 SYGVNS. Trimming pared 2 bases from V and 8 bases from J, leaving 15 bases between. CDR3 length equals 15 residues. CDR3 residues: CASSEGVLRDEKLFF. CDR3 DNA: TGTGCCAGCAGTGAAGGGGTATTACGGGACGAAAAACTGTTTTTT.

This clone was counted a single time. The CDR3 here is CASSKRTGEDYGYTF. CDR3 DNA: TGTGCCAGCAGTAAGAGGACAGGGGAGGATTATGGCTACACCTTC. V is TRBV11-3 and J is TRBJ1-2; 9 bases map to TRBD1. Trimming removed 6 bases from V and 5 bases from J; junction bases left unmatched: 10. The CDR3 totals 15 residues. The germline V gene has CDR1 SGHNT and CDR2 YENEEA.

Here the CDR3 reads CASSQDSLAGNQPQHF. DNA of the CDR3: TGCGCCAGCAGCCAAGATTCTTTGGCCGGCAATCAGCCCCAGCATTTT. The chain has TRBV4-1 and TRBJ1-5; D unclear. The CDR3 consists of 16 residues. V was shortened by 0 bases and J by 2 bases, with 11 bases between the two germline ends. Germline V gene sequence: CDR1 MGHRA, CDR2 YSYEKL.

V usage is TRBV5-5 and J usage is TRBJ2-7, with TRBD2 matching 7 bases. V gave up 2 bases and J gave up 5 bases; unmatched junction bases: 10. From germline, CDR1 is SGHKS and CDR2 YYEKEE (reference sequence). This CDR3 region has 15 residues. The CDR3 here is CASSFWGRAVDEQYF. The CDR3 region has the DNA TGTGCCAGCAGCTTTTGGGGGAGGGCGGTCGACGAGCAGTACTTC.

The chain couples TRBV2 to TRBJ2-1; TRBD2 matches at 12 bases. Losses at the gene ends were 10 bases for V and 5 bases for J; bases not matched to a gene: 6. CDR3 size: 14 residues. Germline lookup yields CDR1 SNHLY and CDR2 FYNNEI. DNA of the CDR3: TGTGCCATTCCCCTAGCGGGGGGGGACAATGAGCAGTTCTTC. Translated: CAIPLAGGDNEQFF.

This chain connects TRBV30 to TRBJ2-5; the D is unclear. V lost 0 bases to trimming and J lost 2 bases, with 10 bases between them. This CDR3 has 14 amino acids. Germline values: CDR1 GTSNPN, CDR2 SVGIG (reference sequence). CDR3 loop: CAWSVLKGQETQYF. CDR3 nucleotides: TGTGCCTGGAGTGTACTAAAGGGTCAAGAGACCCAGTACTTC.

The chain links TRBV27 to TRBJ2-1; unclear D gene. In germline, CDR1 is MNHEY, CDR2 SMNVEV (reference sequence). V gave up 2 bases and J gave up 4 bases, with 9 bases separating them. The CDR3 runs to 14 residues. This CDR3 reads CASSLGSPYNEQFF. CDR3 in DNA: TGTGCCAGCAGTTTAGGTAGTCCTTACAATGAGCAGTTCTTC.

This sequence joins TRBV9 and TRBJ1-1; D remains ambiguous. Germline V gives CDR1 SGDLS, CDR2 YYNGEE. This CDR3 comprises 12 residues. With 7 bases removed from V and 0 bases from J, the gap between germline ends came to 7 bases. The CDR3 bases are TGTGCCAGCGGTCGGATGAACACTGAAGCTTTCTTT. Translated: CASGRMNTEAFF.